This T cell receptor (beta chain) is drawn from a study of monozygotic twins with inflammatory bowel disease. Each CDR3 protein gets one entry in TCRdb, which reprocessed the 5' RACE reads and gives no DNA. Its listing shows fewer than 450,000 distinct CDR3 sequences. From germline, CDR1 is SGHTA and CDR2 FQGNSA. This CDR3 comprises 13 residues. This rearrangement joins TRBV7-2 to TRBJ2-7; with no DNA, the TCRdb D assignment of TRBD1 cannot be verified. Sequences were obtained from blood. The TCR comes from a human donor with ulcerative colitis or Crohn's disease, or a healthy co-twin of an affected twin (not recorded which). CDR3 region: CASSYWTGNEQYF.